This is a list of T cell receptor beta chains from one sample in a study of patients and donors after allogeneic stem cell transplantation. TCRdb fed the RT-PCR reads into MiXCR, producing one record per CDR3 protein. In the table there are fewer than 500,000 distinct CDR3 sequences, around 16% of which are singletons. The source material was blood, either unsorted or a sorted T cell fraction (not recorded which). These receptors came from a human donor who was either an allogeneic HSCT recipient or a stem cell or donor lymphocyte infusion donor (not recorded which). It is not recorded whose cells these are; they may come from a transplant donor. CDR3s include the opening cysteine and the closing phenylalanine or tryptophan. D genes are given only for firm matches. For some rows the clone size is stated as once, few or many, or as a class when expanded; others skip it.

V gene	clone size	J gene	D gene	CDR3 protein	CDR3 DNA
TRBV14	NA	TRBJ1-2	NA	CASSQIKIPGNGYTF	TGTGCCAGCAGCCAAATCAAGATCCCCGGCAATGGCTACACCTTC
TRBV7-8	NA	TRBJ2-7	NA	CASSSPALTSRISYEQYF	TGTGCCAGCAGCTCCCCCGCCCTTACCTCCCGGATCTCCTACGAGCAGTACTTC
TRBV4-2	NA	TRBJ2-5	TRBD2	CASSQERGLAGDPQETQYF	TGTGCCAGCAGCCAAGAACGGGGGCTAGCGGGAGATCCCCAAGAGACCCAGTACTTC
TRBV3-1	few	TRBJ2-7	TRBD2	CASSPSRGGNEQYF	TGTGCCAGCAGCCCCTCTCGGGGGGGCAACGAGCAGTACTTC
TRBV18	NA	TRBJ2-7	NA	CASSWGAGPNYEQYF	TGTGCCAGCTCATGGGGCGCGGGCCCGAACTACGAGCAGTACTTC
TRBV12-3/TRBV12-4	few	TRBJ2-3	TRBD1	CASSSRDRLIHTQYF	TGTGCCAGCAGCTCCCGGGACAGGCTGATCCATACGCAGTATTTT
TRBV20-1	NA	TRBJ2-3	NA	CSAGGSRVLGDTQYF	TGCAGTGCTGGTGGTAGTAGGGTGCTAGGGGATACGCAGTATTTT
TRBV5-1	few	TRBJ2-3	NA	CASSLAQAASTDTQYF	TGCGCCAGCAGCTTGGCCCAAGCGGCTAGCACAGATACGCAGTATTTT
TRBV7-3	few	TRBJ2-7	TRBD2	CASSPEAGIDEQYF	TGTGCCAGCAGCCCAGAAGCGGGAATTGACGAGCAGTACTTC
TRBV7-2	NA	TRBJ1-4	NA	CASSLGTKKGEKLFF	TGTGCCAGCAGCCTCGGGACAAAGAAGGGAGAAAAACTGTTTTTT
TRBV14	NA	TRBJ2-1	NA	CASSGVKFYNEQFF	TGTGCCAGCAGCGGCGTCAAATTCTACAATGAGCAGTTCTTC
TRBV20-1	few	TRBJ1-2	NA	CSATDPNYGYTF	TGCAGTGCTACTGACCCTAACTATGGCTACACCTTC
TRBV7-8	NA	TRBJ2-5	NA	CASIRLWAGETQYF	TGTGCCAGCATCCGGCTCTGGGCGGGAGAGACCCAGTACTTC
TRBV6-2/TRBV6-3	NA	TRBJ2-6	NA	CASSYGYSGANVLTF	TGTGCCAGCAGTTACGGGTACTCTGGGGCCAACGTCCTGACTTTC
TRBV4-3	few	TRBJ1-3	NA	CASSQDRDRLTGNTIYF	TGCGCCAGCAGCCAAGATAGAGACAGGCTGACTGGAAACACCATATATTTT
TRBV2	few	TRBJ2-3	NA	CASSASDTQYF	TGTGCCAGCAGTGCGTCAGATACGCAGTATTTT
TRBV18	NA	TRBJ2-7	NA	CASSPLSGPLGEQYF	TGTGCCAGCTCACCATTGTCGGGACCGCTGGGCGAGCAGTACTTC
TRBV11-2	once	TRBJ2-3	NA	CASRTGQTRTDTQYF	TGTGCCAGCAGAACGGGACAAACACGCACAGATACGCAGTATTTT
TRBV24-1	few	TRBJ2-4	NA	CATSAGFGNIQYF	TGTGCCACCAGTGCAGGGTTCGGAAACATTCAGTACTTC
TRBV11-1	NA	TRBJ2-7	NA	CASSPNARTSYEQYF	TGTGCCAGCAGCCCGAACGCGCGAACCTCCTACGAGCAGTACTTC
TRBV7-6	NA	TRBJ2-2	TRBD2	CASSLSIAGVGTGELFF	TGTGCCAGCAGCTTATCAATAGCGGGAGTAGGTACCGGGGAGCTGTTTTTT
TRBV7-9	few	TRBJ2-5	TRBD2	CASSWGLAGGDETQYF	TGTGCCAGCAGCTGGGGACTAGCGGGGGGTGATGAGACCCAGTACTTC
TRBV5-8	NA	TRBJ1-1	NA	CASSLARFPGPPEAFF	TGTGCCAGCAGCTTGGCTCGCTTTCCGGGGCCCCCTGAAGCTTTCTTT
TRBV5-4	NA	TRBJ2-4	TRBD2	CASTSPGASGGGKNIQYF	TGTGCCAGCACCTCTCCTGGGGCTAGCGGGGGGGGGAAAAACATTCAGTACTTC
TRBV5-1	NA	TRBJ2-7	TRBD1	CASSLWTGSYEQYF	TGCGCCAGCAGCCTCTGGACAGGAAGCTACGAGCAGTACTTC
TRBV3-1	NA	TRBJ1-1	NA	CASSQKPASTEAFF	TGTGCCAGCAGCCAGAAACCGGCCAGCACTGAAGCTTTCTTT
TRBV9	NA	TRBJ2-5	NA	CASSVGPNFRETQYF	TGTGCCAGCAGCGTGGGGCCTAATTTTCGAGAGACCCAGTACTTC
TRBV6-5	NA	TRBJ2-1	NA	CASSSDGSYNEQFF	TGTGCCAGCAGTTCGGACGGGTCCTACAATGAGCAGTTCTTC
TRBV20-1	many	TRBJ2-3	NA	CSATSGSTDTQYF	TGCAGCGCGACAAGCGGAAGCACAGATACGCAGTATTTT
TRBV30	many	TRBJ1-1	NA	CAWSVRRNTEAFF	TGTGCCTGGAGTGTCAGGCGGAATACTGAAGCTTTCTTT